Listed here are 27 T cell receptor delta chains from one sample, sequenced in a study of γδ T cells in repeated Plasmodium falciparum infection. TCRdb fed the multiplex PCR reads to CATT. The sample shows tens of thousands of delta-chain clones, approximately 1.5% of them seen only once. Bulk repertoires came from Vgamma9/Vdelta2+ or Vdelta2-negative gammadelta T cells flow-sorted from PBMC. Sequencing input: gamma-delta T cells from blood. The receptors were gathered from a pool of human donors (malaria-infected and uninfected, not separated).

Note on this clone: This sequence is one base from a far larger clone and is likely a read error. Other DNA sequences within the sample encode an identical CDR3. This rearrangement joins TRDV1 to TRDJ1, with 13 bases matching TRDD3. From germline, CDR1 is TSWWSYY and CDR2 QGS. J was trimmed by 3 bases and V by 9 bases; bases with no gene match: 19. The CDR3 extends over 19 amino acids. The CDR3 nucleotides are TGTGCTCTCGGACGGGATCGTCCACGTACTGGGGGATACGCCGATAAACTCATCTTT. Its translation is CALGRDRPRTGGYADKLIF.

With respect to this clone: For this DNA, TCRdb reports the protein of a much larger clone, which diverges at residue 13, most likely from a read error; the protein presented here is translated directly from the DNA. This rearrangement joins TRDV1 to TRDJ3; 10 bases are shared with TRDD3. TCRdb gives no J gene; it was assigned here by matching the DNA to germline. V was clipped by 0 bases and J by 4 bases; unmatched bases: 12. The CDR3 is 21 amino acids. Germline-derived CDR1 and CDR2 are TSWWSYY and QGS. In nucleotides, the CDR3 is TGTGCTCTTGGGGAACTACCTACAGGGTGGGGGATACAATGGGACACCCGACAGATGTTTTTC. This codes for CALGELPTGWGIQWDTRQMFF.

The table lists this clone with a few counts. The protein given by TCRdb reflects a much larger clone and differs at residue 5 from this DNA's translation, likely from a read error; the protein shown is the DNA's translation. The J gene is TRDJ1, the V gene TRDV2; TRDD3 is a possible D gene (5 bases). TCRdb leaves out the J gene; it was filled in here by matching the DNA to germline. The CDR3 spans 21 residues. The germline V gene encodes CDR1 GEAIGNYY and CDR2 EKD. The germline V and J ends were trimmed by 2 bases and 3 bases, with 33 bases remaining between them. CDR3 nucleotides: TGTGCCTGTGACATCGATGACGGGGGGTGGATCGACCCCCCCGACGCCGATAAACTCATCTTT. The encoded protein is CACDIDDGGWIDPPDADKLIF.

This clone was observed a few times. Given a far larger clone just one base away, this is likely a sequencing read error. This same CDR3 is encoded by further DNA sequences in the sample. As DNA, the CDR3 is TGTGCTCTTGGGCAAAGCTTACTGCTCATGAGCCACCTATACTGGAAAACCTATAAACTCATCTTT. The encoded protein is CALGQSLLLMSHLYWKTYKLIF. The chain has TRDV1 and TRDJ1; possibly TRDD3 for D (5 bases). Since TCRdb gives no J gene, matching the DNA to germline was used here to assign it. CDR3 size: 22 residues. V lost 5 bases and J 6 bases, leaving 40 bases between the germline ends. Germline lookup yields CDR1 TSWWSYY and CDR2 QGS.

This clone showed up many times. TCRdb's protein for this DNA is that of a much larger clone and differs from the translation at residue 13, likely a read error; the protein shown is the DNA translation. The chain uses TRDV3 and TRDJ1; 12 positions agree with TRDD3. This CDR3 has 21 amino acids. The J segment lost 0 bases and the V segment lost 3 bases, leaving 23 bases of the junction unmatched. Germline V gives CDR1 TVYSNPD, CDR2 GDNSRS (reference sequence). The CDR3 reads CALGFRRTGGYSFTYTDKLIF. The CDR3 coding sequence is TGTGCCTTAGGTTTTAGACGTACTGGGGGATACTCCTTTACTTACACCGATAAACTCATCTTT.

This clone was seen at least ten times. This DNA's translation and the protein TCRdb lists, from a much larger clone, do not match at residue 30, likely due to a read error; the protein shown is translated from the DNA. This chain connects TRDV2 to TRDJ3; tentative D call: TRDD3 (5 bases). TCRdb gives no J gene; it was assigned here by matching the DNA to germline. The CDR3 consists of 35 residues. The germline CDR1 and CDR2 sequences are GEAIGNYY and EKD. CDR3 amino acids: CACDPPRLCHGKEYTLARILWIQSISSWDARQMFF. CDR3 in DNA: TGTGCCTGTGACCCCCCGCGGTTGTGCCACGGCAAAGAATACACCTTGGCCAGGATTCTGTGGATTCAATCCATTAGCTCCTGGGACGCCCGACAGATGTTTTTC.

This clone was detected many times. The TCRdb protein comes from a much larger clone and disagrees with this DNA's translation at residue 8, likely due to a read error; the protein given here is derived from the DNA. The chain has TRDV1 and TRDJ1, with a weak D call TRDD2 (5 bases). The V end was cut by 5 bases, the J end by 3 bases, with 10 bases between. The CDR3 extends over 13 amino acids. Germline CDR1 reads TSWWSYY; CDR2 reads QGS. CDR3 coding DNA: TGTGCTCTTGGGTCCCCCTTCGCCGATAAACTCATCTTT. It yields the protein CALGSPFADKLIF.

This clone has just a few counts. The protein in TCRdb stems from a much larger clone and differs at residue 6 from this DNA's translation, likely a read error; here the protein is translated from the DNA. V gene TRDV1 combines with J gene TRDJ1; a weak D match, TRDD2 (7 bases). TCRdb does not report a J gene; here it was assigned by matching the DNA to germline references. The CDR3 consists of 23 residues. The germline V gene encodes CDR1 TSWWSYY and CDR2 QGS. V dropped 2 bases and J dropped 0 bases, with 34 bases sitting between them. In nucleotides, the CDR3 is TGTGCTCTTGGGGAATCGTTTCCTACTACCGGCCTCTGGGGCTGGGGACACACCGATAAACTCATCTTT. Translated: CALGESFPTTGLWGWGHTDKLIF.

This clone showed up many times. This chain joins TRDV1 and TRDJ1; 7 bases fit TRDD3. V lost 5 bases, J lost 1 base, and 31 bases stayed unmatched. There are 23 residues in the CDR3. Germline V CDR1 and CDR2: TSWWSYY, QGS. The CDR3 here is CALGFWPSPHTGAIGPSTDKLIF. CDR3 nucleotides: TGTGCTCTTGGGTTCTGGCCTTCTCCTCATACTGGGGCCATCGGCCCCTCCACCGATAAACTCATCTTT.

This clone has at least ten counts. TCRdb shows a much larger clone's protein in place of this DNA's translation, and the two differ at residue 3, likely through a read error; the protein shown is translated from the DNA. The chain has TRDV2 and TRDJ1; 10 bases align to TRDD3. The V gene's germline CDR1 is GEAIGNYY and CDR2 EKD. This CDR3 spans 18 amino acids. The CDR3 protein is CAYDHSSLGDPYTDKLIF. The DNA for the CDR3 is TGTGCCTATGACCATTCTTCACTGGGGGATCCGTACACCGATAAACTCATCTTT.

As regards this clone: A read error likely explains why the TCRdb protein, taken from a much larger clone, differs from this DNA's translation at residue 4; the protein shown is translated from the DNA. V gene TRDV3 combines with J gene TRDJ1; 12 positions match TRDD3. CDR3 length: 17 amino acids. The V segment lost 4 bases and the J segment 10 bases; nucleotides outside the gene matches: 22. The V gene's germline CDR1 is TVYSNPD and CDR2 GDNSRS (reference sequence). CDR3 sequence reads: CAYPPPLLWGIRRGLIF. The CDR3 nucleotides read TGTGCCTACCCCCCCCCTTTACTCTGGGGGATACGCCGGGGACTCATCTTT.

This clone was seen a handful of times. A far larger clone is just one base off, so this is likely a read error. The sample carries other DNA sequences with the same CDR3. The V segment is TRDV2, and no J call was made; the DNA was not compared with TRDD3, the D call given in the table. This CDR3 has 17 residues. Germline V lookup: CDR1 GEAIGNYY, CDR2 EKD. The CDR3 DNA follows: TGTGCCTGTGACACCGTAGGGGGATACGCGGATCCCGATAAACTTATCTTT. Encoded protein: CACDTVGGYADPDKLIF.

The table lists this clone with many counts. The TCRdb record carries a much larger clone's protein, which differs from this DNA's translation at residue 10; a read error is the likely cause, and the protein listed here is the DNA translation. The V and J genes are TRDV1 and TRDJ1; 9 bases fit TRDD3. The CDR3 spans 16 residues. Germline loops: CDR1 TSWWSYY, CDR2 QGS. This CDR3 reads CALERLLGDAGDKLIF. The CDR3 bases are TGTGCCCTTGAGAGGCTGCTGGGGGATGCTGGCGATAAACTCATCTTT.

This clone was recorded a few times. This DNA translates differently at residue 8 from the TCRdb protein, which is that of a much larger clone; a read error is likely, and the protein shown is the DNA's own translation. V gene TRDV3 combines with J gene TRDJ1, with D perhaps TRDD2 (5 bases). Per germline, CDR1 TVYSNPD and CDR2 GDNSRS (reference sequence). The CDR3 spans 21 residues. Trimming stripped 2 bases from V and 0 bases from J, with 34 bases between. CDR3 nucleotides: TGTGCCTTTGCGCGCGACTCCATCCTAGTCCCCCAACCCAAGTACACCGATAAACTCATCTTT. Its protein is CAFARDSILVPQPKYTDKLIF.

This clone was seen a few times. The TCRdb record carries a much larger clone's protein, which differs from this DNA's translation at residue 5; a read error is the likely cause, and the protein listed here is the DNA translation. The chain employs TRDV2 and TRDJ1; 13 bases agree with TRDD3. The ends lost 2 bases at V and 0 bases at J; junction bases unmatched: 23. Germline V gives CDR1 GEAIGNYY, CDR2 EKD. This CDR3 has 23 residues. The CDR3 spells CACDIEFSKLGDTRQTYTDKLIF. CDR3 bases: TGTGCCTGTGACATCGAGTTCTCCAAACTGGGGGATACGCGCCAAACGTACACCGATAAACTCATCTTT.

Concerning this clone itself: At one end the junction does not follow the germline gene, possibly because of a read error. The V call is TRDV1, the J call TRDJ1; TRDD2 agrees at 8 bases. The J gene is absent in TCRdb and was assigned here via DNA matching to germline. The CDR3 has 27 residues. Germline loops: CDR1 TSWWSYY, CDR2 QGS. CDR3 loop: CALGEMREAFLRPPYWWDNLGTDKLIF. CDR3 DNA: TGTGCTCTTGGGGAAATGAGGGAAGCCTTCCTAAGGCCCCCTTACTGGTGGGATAACCTGGGCACCGACAAACTCATCTTT.

Worth noting for this clone: TCRdb attributes to this sequence the protein of a much larger clone, which differs from the DNA translation at residue 3; a read error is likely, and the protein displayed is translated from the DNA. The chain links TRDV1 to TRDJ1; 10 bases fit TRDD3. The J gene, missing from TCRdb, was assigned here through DNA to germline matching. This CDR3 is built from 21 residues. Germline V gene sequence: CDR1 TSWWSYY, CDR2 QGS. CDR3 sequence (DNA): TGTGCTCCTGGGGCGCGTTCCCCTGTTTGGGGCAGGGAACTGGGGGATCTTAAACTCATCTTT. Its protein is CAPGARSPVWGRELGDLKLIF.

This clone was observed at least ten times. The likely explanation is a read error, given a far larger clone one base away. Other DNA sequences in the same sample also yield this CDR3. This sequence joins TRDV2 and TRDJ1; 13 positions match TRDD3. Germline CDR1 reads GEAIGNYY; CDR2 reads EKD. The CDR3 has 21 residues. The CDR3, as DNA: TGTGCCTGCGACACCGACAACTGGGGGATACGCGTCTTACCAATCACACCCCCTCGGATCTTT. Translated, it gives CACDTDNWGIRVLPITPPRIF.

This clone was seen repeatedly, ten times or more. Translating this DNA gives a protein that differs at residue 11 from the TCRdb one, which belongs to a much larger clone; a read error is likely, and the protein shown is this translation. The chain is built from TRDV1 and TRDJ1; TRDD3 matches 10 bases. The CDR3 consists of 20 residues. CDR1 TSWWSYY and CDR2 QGS come from the germline V gene. Losses at the gene ends were 2 bases for V and 8 bases for J; bases not matched to a gene: 23. The CDR3 spells CALGENSCGLPLWGIQKLIF. CDR3 bases: TGTGCTCTTGGGGAAAATTCCTGCGGCCTTCCCCTGTGGGGGATACAGAAACTCATCTTT.

Many counts were recorded for this clone. The protein recorded in TCRdb matches a much larger clone and deviates from this DNA's translation at residue 9, suggesting a read error; the protein here is obtained by translating the DNA. The V and J genes are TRDV2 and TRDJ1; a possible D gene is TRDD3 (6 bases). The CDR3 is 17 residues long. Germline CDR1 reads GEAIGNYY; CDR2 reads EKD. V dropped 7 bases and J dropped 1 base, with 24 bases sitting between them. CDR3 DNA: TGTGCCTGCGACCGGATGGGGGGACCTCCGGGCACCGATAAACTCATCTTT. Translated, it gives CACDRMGGPPGTDKLIF.

This clone was counted many times. TCRdb pairs this DNA with a much larger clone's protein that differs at residue 17, likely a read error; the protein shown was translated from the DNA. The chain recombines TRDV1 with TRDJ1; a weak D match, TRDD3 (5 bases). V was clipped by 4 bases and J by 1 base, with 37 bases between them. Germline CDR1 TSWWSYY, CDR2 QGS. CDR3 length: 23 residues. The CDR3 DNA sequence: TGTGCTCTTGGGGTCCGTAGGGGGGCGGCCCAAGAGGCGTATACTGTCCCCACCGATAAACTCATCTTT. Protein: CALGVRRGAAQEAYTVPTDKLIF.

This clone was counted between two and nine times. TCRdb attributes to this sequence the protein of a much larger clone, which differs from the DNA translation at residue 18; a read error is likely, and the protein displayed is translated from the DNA. The V gene is TRDV1, the J gene TRDJ1; D possibly uses TRDD2 or TRDD3 (9 bases each). From germline, CDR1 is TSWWSYY and CDR2 QGS. CDR3 length: 19 amino acids. CDR3 amino acids: CALGDPLPTRGYGPDKLTF. The CDR3 nucleotides read TGTGCTCTTGGGGACCCCCTTCCTACTAGGGGATACGGACCCGATAAACTCACCTTT.

As regards this clone: TCRdb lists the protein of a much larger clone for this DNA, which differs at residue 19, so this is likely a read error; the protein given here is translated from the DNA itself. The V call is TRDV1, the J call TRDJ1; 11 positions agree with TRDD3. Germline-derived CDR1 and CDR2 are TSWWSYY and QGS. The CDR3 sequence is 21 residues long. CDR3 in DNA: TGTGCTCTTGGGGAACCCAACTGGGGGATAGAGAGCCCAGGGTACACCGATAAACCCATCTTT. Translation: CALGEPNWGIESPGYTDKPIF.

Comments on this clone: The protein in TCRdb stems from a much larger clone and differs at residue 19 from this DNA's translation, likely a read error; here the protein is translated from the DNA. Here the CDR3 DNA reads TGTGCTCTTGGGGAAACCAAACCACCCCGGTACTGGGGATGCGCCACCGACAAACCCATCTTT. Amino acid sequence: CALGETKPPRYWGCATDKPIF. The rearrangement joins TRDV1 to TRDJ1; 7 nucleotides align to TRDD3. The CDR3 totals 21 residues. From germline, CDR1 is TSWWSYY and CDR2 QGS.

This clone was observed a few times. The TCRdb record carries a much larger clone's protein, which differs from this DNA's translation at residue 7; a read error is the likely cause, and the protein listed here is the DNA translation. The chain employs TRDV1 and TRDJ1; D unresolved. The J gene, missing from TCRdb, was assigned here through DNA to germline matching. The CDR3 spans 14 residues. The V and J ends lost 2 bases and 3 bases respectively, with 10 bases between them. CDR1 TSWWSYY and CDR2 QGS come from the germline V gene. The CDR3 reads CALGEVVPPDKLIF. Here the CDR3 DNA reads TGTGCTCTTGGGGAAGTGGTCCCCCCCGATAAACTCATCTTT.

For this clone: With a far larger clone one base away, a read error is the likely cause. The same CDR3 can be traced to other DNA sequences in this sample. V gene TRDV1 combines with J gene TRDJ1; perhaps TRDD3 as D (6 bases). The CDR3 is 22 amino acids. Germline CDR1 reads TSWWSYY; CDR2 reads QGS. The CDR3, as DNA: TGTGCCCTTGGGGAAATGGGAGATATCGGATATACTGGGAGATTCAACACCGATAAACTCATCTTT. Translated, it gives CALGEMGDIGYTGRFNTDKLIF.

At least ten counts were recorded for this clone. This chain links TRDV3 with TRDJ1; 9 bases map to TRDD3. The ends lost 5 bases at V and 7 bases at J; junction bases unmatched: 23. Germline values: CDR1 TVYSNPD, CDR2 GDNSRS (reference sequence). The CDR3 spans 17 residues. The CDR3 DNA sequence: TGTGCCCGTAGATCCTACTGGACTGGGGGAACCCCTATTAAACTCATCTTT. It encodes CARRSYWTGGTPIKLIF.